Listed below are T cell receptor beta chains from one sample, sequenced in a study of control samples from healthy donors and cancer patients. TCRdb's table, derived via immunoSEQ multiplex PCR, lists solely in-frame clones and lacks some. The sample records 91,000 or so clones, roughly nine tenths being singletons. The sequencing sample was made of blood. These receptors were collected from a woman younger than 45 in good health. The CDR3 runs from the conserved cysteine through the conserved F or W. The D gene is left open where the match is weak. Expanded clones get a size class; other rows say once, few or many, or leave the size out.

-	TRBV7-9	-	TRBJ1-6	TGTGCCAGCAGTTTCGACAGCCTTAATACGCCCCTCCACTTT	CASSFDSLNTPLHF
TRBD2	TRBV15	-	TRBJ2-5	TGTGCCACCAGCACCGGGGGGTCCGGGAGCCAAGAGACCCAGTACTTC	CATSTGGSGSQETQYF
-	TRBV7-9	-	TRBJ1-4	TGTGCCAGCAGCTTAGTCCAGGGGAATGAAAAACTGTTTTTT	CASSLVQGNEKLFF
-	TRBV7-9	-	TRBJ1-1	TGTGCCAGCAGCTTAAGTAACACTGAAGCTTTCTTT	CASSLSNTEAFF
-	TRBV6-5	-	TRBJ1-6	TGTGCCAGCAGTTACCGCGACAGTGAAGATTCACCCCTCCACTTT	CASSYRDSEDSPLHF
-	TRBV29-1	few	TRBJ2-7	TGCAGCGTTGAAGGCCAGGGATTCTACGAGCAGTACTTC	CSVEGQGFYEQYF
-	TRBV12-2	-	TRBJ1-2	TGTGCAAGTCGCCGGGCGGGGGACAGGACAGACTTC	CASRRAGDRTDF
-	TRBV10-3	-	TRBJ1-4	TGTGCCATCAGTGAGTCTGTCAACCTCAGGGGAAGGGATGAAAAACTGTTTTTT	CAISESVNLRGRDEKLFF
TRBD1	TRBV11-1	-	TRBJ1-4	TGTGCCAGCAGCGTCGGGACAGGGGCTAATGAAAAACTGTTTTTT	CASSVGTGANEKLFF
TRBD2	TRBV3-1/TRBV3-2	-	TRBJ2-1	TGTGCCAGCAGCCAAGGGACTAGCGGGGTGTACAATGAGCAGTTCTTC	CASSQGTSGVYNEQFF
-	TRBV11-2	-	TRBJ1-2	TGTGCCAGCAGCTTATACCGGCTCTATGGCTACACCTTC	CASSLYRLYGYTF
TRBD1	TRBV7-8	-	TRBJ1-2	TGTGCCAGCAGCAACCGACAGGGCTATGTTGGAGGCTACACCTTC	CASSNRQGYVGGYTF
TRBD2	TRBV7-9	-	TRBJ2-1	TGTGCCAGCAGACCGGGACTAGCGGGCTTTAACAATGAGCAGTTCTTC	CASRPGLAGFNNEQFF
-	TRBV27	-	TRBJ1-1	TGTGCCAGCAGTTTAGGGCAGGTCAACACTGAAGCTTTCTTT	CASSLGQVNTEAFF
TRBD1	TRBV5-1	-	TRBJ1-6	TGCGCCAGCAGCTTGAAGGGACAGGGCGGTTCACCCCTCCACTTT	CASSLKGQGGSPLHF
TRBD1	TRBV19	-	TRBJ1-6	TGTGCCAGTAGTTTACAACGGGGGACAGGGGGCTCACCCCTCCACTTT	CASSLQRGTGGSPLHF
TRBD2	TRBV18	-	TRBJ2-6	TGTGCCAGCTCACCACAACTAGCGGGAGCCGGGGCCAACGTCCTGACTTTC	CASSPQLAGAGANVLTF
-	TRBV7-9	once	TRBJ1-4	TGTGCCAGCAGGCCCGCCGGGATCTCGTCTGAAAAACTGTTTTTT	CASRPAGISSEKLFF
-	TRBV5-1	-	TRBJ2-1	TGCGCCAGCAGGCCCATTCCAAGCTCCTACAATGAGCAGTTCTTC	CASRPIPSSYNEQFF
-	TRBV5-1	-	TRBJ1-2	TGCGCCAGCAGCTCCAGAGCAGGCGCTAACTATGGCTACACCTTC	CASSSRAGANYGYTF
-	TRBV4-1	-	TRBJ1-5	TGCGCCAGCAGCCAAGCGGGGTTTAGCAATCAGCCCCAGCATTTT	CASSQAGFSNQPQHF
-	TRBV6-5	-	TRBJ2-5	TGTGCCAGTCAGAGATTTCAGGTAGGAGAGACCCAGTACTTC	CASQRFQVGETQYF
TRBD1	TRBV6-5	-	TRBJ1-6	TGTGCCACCGGGGACAGCTCCTATAATTCACCCCTCCACTTT	CATGDSSYNSPLHF
TRBD1	TRBV30	-	TRBJ2-7	TGTGCCTGGAGTGGGACAGGGGGGGGTGTTTACGAGCAGTACTTC	CAWSGTGGGVYEQYF
-	TRBV5-1	-	TRBJ2-1	TGCGCCAGCAGCTTGGCCGGGTTTTCTGGTGAGCAGTTCTTC	CASSLAGFSGEQFF
-	TRBV9	-	TRBJ2-1	TGTGCCAGCAGCGTAGTGCTAGCCTACAATGAGCAGTTCTTC	CASSVVLAYNEQFF
TRBD2	TRBV2	-	TRBJ2-5	TGTGCCAGCACGACATTCGGGGGGGTCTTGAAGACCCAGTACTTC	CASTTFGGVLKTQYF
-	TRBV9	-	TRBJ1-2	TGTGCCAGCAGCGTCCCCCGTGGGGGGGCATATGGCTACACCTTC	CASSVPRGGAYGYTF
-	TRBV6-6	-	TRBJ1-1	TGTGCCAGCACCAACTCTGGGGGAGGGATGAACACTGAAGCTTTCTTT	CASTNSGGGMNTEAFF
TRBD2	TRBV15	once	TRBJ2-7	TGTGCCACCAGCAGAGATTCGGGAGGGGGGGACGAGCAGTACTTC	CATSRDSGGGDEQYF
-	TRBV9	-	TRBJ2-3	TGTGCCAGCAGCGTAGGGGGACAATATAGCACAGATACGCAGTATTTT	CASSVGGQYSTDTQYF
TRBD1	TRBV30	-	TRBJ1-4	TGTGCCTGGAGTGTATTGTCAGGGGGCCGTGAAAAACTGTTTTTT	CAWSVLSGGREKLFF
-	TRBV5-1	-	TRBJ2-1	TGCGCCAGCACACAGACACATGGCGTTGAGCAGTTCTTC	CASTQTHGVEQFF
TRBD1	TRBV29-1	-	TRBJ2-1	TGCAGCGTGGGACAGGGGCCAAGGAATGAGCAGTTCTTC	CSVGQGPRNEQFF
TRBD2	TRBV18	-	TRBJ2-2	TGTGCCAGCTCACCGAAAGGGACTAGGAACACCGGGGAGCTGTTTTTT	CASSPKGTRNTGELFF
-	TRBV14	-	TRBJ2-3	TGTGCCAGCAGCCAAGATAGGAATACGCAGTATTTT	CASSQDRNTQYF
-	TRBV19	-	TRBJ1-4	TGTGCCAGTAGCCTCGGTGGGGACACAACTAATGAAAAACTGTTTTTT	CASSLGGDTTNEKLFF
-	TRBV3-1/TRBV3-2	once	TRBJ1-1	TGTGCCAGCACCCTCCGGGGGGCGGTTGAAGCTTTCTTT	CASTLRGAVEAFF